The 29 T cell receptor beta chains reported below all come from one sample, sequenced in a study of shared clonotypes between healthy human individuals. Profiled with immunoSEQ multiplex PCR; TCRdb holds only in-frame clones, not every one. Here the sample spans approximately 1.5 million clones, 95% to 99% being singletons. The sample taken for sequencing was naive CD4+ T cells sorted from blood. The subset is: CD45RA+ positively selected. The receptors here all came from a man aged 25-40 years in good health.

The CDR3 loop is CASSLGLGDTEAFF. The CDR3 region has the DNA TGTGCCAGCAGCCTAGGTCTGGGGGACACTGAAGCTTTCTTT. The chain uses TRBV5-4 and TRBJ1-1; D possibly corresponds to TRBD1 (5 bases). Trimming stripped 4 bases from V and 3 bases from J, with 13 bases between. Germline loops: CDR1 SGHNT, CDR2 YYREEE (reference sequence). The CDR3 runs 14 residues.

The gene calls are TRBV9 and TRBJ2-1, with 8 bases identical to TRBD2. The length of the CDR3 is 17 residues. The V segment lost 2 bases and the J segment 3 bases; nucleotides outside the gene matches: 10. The germline V gene has CDR1 SGDLS and CDR2 YYNGEE. The CDR3 sequence is CASSVRGGSGNYNEQFF. The CDR3 DNA reads TGTGCCAGCAGCGTCCGAGGGGGTAGCGGGAACTACAATGAGCAGTTCTTC. The entire variable domain, with the rest obtained from reference TRBV9 and TRBJ2-1, is as follows: DSGVTQTPKHLITATGQRVTLRCSPRSGDLSVYWYQQSLDQGLQFLIQYYNGEERAKGNILERFSAQQFPDLHSELNLSSLELGDSALYFCASSVRGGSGNYNEQFFGPGTRLTVL.

CDR3 in DNA: TGTGCCAGCAGCTTAAAAGGGGCCAAATATAGCAATCAGCCCCAGCATTTT. Its protein is CASSLKGAKYSNQPQHF. This chain links TRBV7-8 with TRBJ1-5; D is perhaps TRBD1 (5 bases). Trimming cost V 2 bases and J 0 bases, with 14 bases left between them. Per the germline V gene, CDR1 is SGHVS and CDR2 is FQNEAQ. This CDR3 comprises 17 residues. Complete variable domain (other parts from reference TRBV7-8 and TRBJ1-5): GAGVSQSPRYKVAKRGQDVALRCDPISGHVSLFWYQQALGQGPEFLTYFQNEAQLDKSGLPSDRFFAERPEGSVSTLKIQRTQQEDSAVYLCASSLKGAKYSNQPQHFGDGTRLSIL.

The CDR3 is CASKFDPTGRIAGELFF. The CDR3 nucleotides are TGTGCCAGTAAATTTGATCCAACAGGTCGCATAGCCGGGGAGCTGTTTTTT. The chain has TRBV5-6 and TRBJ2-2; tentatively, D is TRBD1 (5 bases). Germline loops: CDR1 SGHDT, CDR2 YYEEEE. V dropped 8 bases and J dropped 6 bases, with 26 bases sitting between them. The CDR3 loop spans 17 amino acids.

V gene TRBV14 combines with J gene TRBJ1-2; unclear D gene. This CDR3 is 16 amino acids long. The V end was cut by 1 base, the J end by 0 bases, with 12 bases between. Germline CDR1 and CDR2: SGHDN and FVKESK. DNA of the CDR3: TGTGCCAGCAGCCAAGCCGGACGTGGAACTAACTATGGCTACACCTTC. Its translation is CASSQAGRGTNYGYTF.

Concerning this clone itself: This specimen includes other DNA sequences encoding the same CDR3. V is TRBV9 and J is TRBJ1-1, with unresolved D. CDR1 is SGDLS and CDR2 is YYNGEE in the germline V gene. The length of the CDR3 is 12 residues. Between the trimmed V and J ends, which lost 3 bases and 0 bases, there was a span of 3 bases. CDR3 amino acids: CASSGLNTEAFF. CDR3 nucleotide sequence: TGTGCCAGCAGCGGCCTGAACACTGAAGCTTTCTTT.

The chain uses TRBV5-1 and TRBJ2-7; 7 bases line up with TRBD1. After removal of 4 bases from V and 1 base from J, the junction contained 2 bases not matched to a gene. CDR1 and CDR2 (germline): SGHRS, YFSETQ. This CDR3 contains 13 residues. CDR3 coding DNA: TGCGCCAGCAGCGGGGGACAGTCCTACGAGCAGTACTTC. Protein product: CASSGGQSYEQYF.

The V gene is TRBV6-1, the J gene TRBJ2-1; D remains unclear. This CDR3 has 16 amino acids. Per the germline V gene, CDR1 is MNHNS and CDR2 is SASEGT. Trimming removed 4 bases from V and 0 bases from J, with 13 bases in between. The CDR3 sequence: CASSAAGPSSYNEQFF. CDR3 bases: TGTGCCAGCAGTGCCGCCGGGCCGAGCTCCTACAATGAGCAGTTCTTC.

This clone has only one observation. The CDR3, as DNA: TGTGCCAGCAGCTCTCAGGCGGCGTACAATGAGCAGTTCTTC. It encodes CASSSQAAYNEQFF. This chain joins TRBV7-2 and TRBJ2-1; D is unresolved. The CDR3 has 14 residues. Germline lookup yields CDR1 SGHTA and CDR2 FQGNSA. Trimming left V 4 bases short and J 4 bases short, with 11 bases between.

The chain couples TRBV19 to TRBJ1-1; 11 bases are shared with TRBD1. V lost 6 bases to trimming and J lost 6 bases; unmatched junction nucleotides: 3. CDR1 and CDR2 (germline): LNHDA, SQIVND (reference sequence). The CDR3 sequence is 13 residues long. CDR3 amino acids: CASRDRGRAEAFF. In DNA form, the CDR3 reads TGTGCCAGTAGGGACAGGGGGCGCGCTGAAGCTTTCTTT.

V is TRBV2 and J is TRBJ2-3; TRBD1 is a possible D gene (5 bases). This CDR3 is 16 amino acids long. Germline-derived CDR1 and CDR2 are SNHLY and FYNNEI. Deletions cut 10 bases from V and 0 bases from J, with 20 bases between. The CDR3 here is CATWSQPTASTDTQYF. For the CDR3, the DNA is TGTGCCACGTGGTCCCAACCGACAGCTAGCACAGATACGCAGTATTTT.

The rearrangement links TRBV29-1 to TRBJ2-2; D is unclear. The germline V and J ends were trimmed by 0 bases and 6 bases, with 8 bases remaining between them. Per the germline V gene, CDR1 is SQVTM and CDR2 is ANQGSEA. The CDR3 is made up of 13 amino acids. CDR3 amino acids: CSVEDLSAGELFF. As DNA, the CDR3 is TGCAGCGTTGAAGATCTTTCGGCCGGGGAGCTGTTTTTT.

The chain joins TRBV15 to TRBJ2-1, with TRBD1 identical over 9 bases. Germline V lookup: CDR1 LNHNV, CDR2 YYDKDF (reference sequence). V was clipped by 8 bases and J by 9 bases; unmatched bases: 14. The CDR3 contains 15 residues. The CDR3 is CATSTRQGVIVEQFF. In nucleotides, the CDR3 is TGTGCCACCTCAACTCGACAGGGGGTAATCGTTGAGCAGTTCTTC.

This chain links TRBV11-2 with TRBJ1-1; 11 bases agree with TRBD1. Germline V gives CDR1 SGHAT, CDR2 FQNNGV. This CDR3 comprises 15 residues. V was pared by 6 bases and J by 4 bases, with 7 bases of the junction left unmatched. The CDR3 here is CASRRTGGIGTEAFF. As DNA, the CDR3 is TGTGCCAGCAGACGGACAGGGGGCATCGGCACTGAAGCTTTCTTT.

This chain links TRBV11-3 with TRBJ2-1; tentative D call: TRBD2 (6 bases). The germline V gene has CDR1 SGHNT and CDR2 YENEEA. V lost 4 bases and J lost 8, with 18 bases in between. CDR3 length: 15 amino acids. CDR3 in amino acids: CASSSGLGIEDEQFF. CDR3 coding DNA: TGTGCCAGCAGCTCGGGACTGGGTATCGAGGATGAGCAGTTCTTC.

This sequence joins TRBV7-9 and TRBJ2-6; perhaps D is TRBD1 or TRBD2 (6 bases each). The length of the CDR3 is 16 residues. Germline CDR1 is SEHNR and CDR2 is FQNEAQ (reference sequence). With 5 bases removed from V and 0 bases from J, the gap between germline ends came to 11 bases. The CDR3 protein is CASSRGGGSGANVLTF. The CDR3 DNA follows: TGTGCCAGCAGCCGAGGGGGAGGCTCTGGGGCCAACGTCCTGACTTTC.

V and J are TRBV4-3 and TRBJ2-7, with TRBD2 matching 7 bases. V was pared by 2 bases and J by 3 bases, with 10 bases of the junction left unmatched. Germline loops: CDR1 LGHNA, CDR2 YSLEER. The CDR3 runs 16 residues. For the CDR3, the DNA is TGCGCCAGCAGCCAACTAACCGGGACTACGGTCTACGAGCAGTACTTC. Amino acids: CASSQLTGTTVYEQYF.

The chain links TRBV29-1 to TRBJ1-2, with D tentatively TRBD1 (5 bases). The CDR3 consists of 11 residues. Germline loops: CDR1 SQVTM, CDR2 ANQGSEA. Trimming shortened V by 4 bases and J by 6 bases, and 9 bases separated the two germline ends. The CDR3 coding sequence is TGCAGCGTTGGACAGACGGATGGCTACACCTTC. Residues: CSVGQTDGYTF.

The chain has TRBV28 and TRBJ2-5, with 8 bases that match TRBD2. This CDR3 comprises 15 residues. V lost 5 bases to trimming and J lost 2 bases; unmatched junction nucleotides: 7. Germline assignment: CDR1 MDHEN and CDR2 SYDVKM. The DNA for the CDR3 is TGTGCCAGCAGTACCGGGGTAGCGGGACAAGAGACCCAGTACTTC. Its translation is CASSTGVAGQETQYF.

The CDR3 loop is CASSPAQGSSYEQYF. The CDR3 nucleotides read TGTGCCAGCTCACCTGCACAGGGAAGCTCCTACGAGCAGTACTTC. The genes are TRBV18 and TRBJ2-7; D perhaps matches TRBD1 (6 bases). CDR1 KGHSH and CDR2 LQKENI come from the germline V gene. The CDR3 covers 15 residues. Trimming pared 3 bases from V and 0 bases from J, leaving 12 bases between.

This chain uses TRBV28 with TRBJ2-7; the D gene is possibly TRBD1 (6 bases). Trimming stripped 8 bases from V and 2 bases from J, with 22 bases between. Germline V gene lookup returns CDR1 MDHEN and CDR2 SYDVKM. The CDR3 length is 16 residues. The CDR3 DNA follows: TGTGCCAGCGCCCTCTGGCGGACAGCGTATGCCTACGAGCAGTACTTC. Translating it yields CASALWRTAYAYEQYF.

The chain employs TRBV28 and TRBJ2-5; D uncertain. V was trimmed by 6 bases and J by 4 bases, leaving 18 bases between them. This CDR3 spans 15 amino acids. Germline assignment: CDR1 MDHEN and CDR2 SYDVKM. For the CDR3, the DNA is TGTGCCAGCAGCCCATCATCGGCCCCCCGAGAGACCCAGTACTTC. It codes for CASSPSSAPRETQYF.

This chain connects TRBV28 to TRBJ1-5; possibly TRBD1 for D (5 bases). With 5 bases removed from V and 0 bases from J, the gap between germline ends came to 14 bases. Looked up from germline, CDR1 is MDHEN and CDR2 is SYDVKM. This CDR3 contains 16 residues. The CDR3, as DNA: TGTGCCAGCAGTATACTCATAGGGGATAGCAATCAGCCCCAGCATTTT. Translation gives CASSILIGDSNQPQHF.

The V gene is TRBV19, the J gene TRBJ1-3; perhaps TRBD1 as D (5 bases). The CDR3 is 15 residues long. The V and J ends lost 3 bases and 1 base respectively, with 10 bases between them. Germline V gives CDR1 LNHDA, CDR2 SQIVND (reference sequence). The chain's CDR3 is CASSIGAGSGNTIYF. The CDR3 nucleotides read TGTGCCAGTAGTATCGGGGCCGGGTCTGGAAACACCATATATTTT.

As to this clone: The same CDR3 can be traced to other DNA sequences in this sample. This chain links TRBV5-1 with TRBJ1-1; no definite D call. Trimming removed 4 bases at V and 1 base at J, with 2 bases between. This CDR3 has 11 residues. Germline V gene data show CDR1 as SGHRS and CDR2 as YFSETQ. CDR3 bases: TGCGCCAGCAGCGGGAACACTGAAGCTTTCTTT. Protein sequence: CASSGNTEAFF. The whole variable domain, remainder taken from reference TRBV5-1 and TRBJ1-1, is KAGVTQTPRYLIKTRGQQVTLSCSPISGHRSVSWYQQTPGQGLQFLFEYFSETQRNKGNFPGRFSGRQFSNSRSEMNVSTLELGDSALYLCASSGNTEAFFGQGTRLTVV.

CDR3 sequence (DNA): TGTGCCAGCAGCTTAGATGGGGGTCAGAACACTGAAGCTTTCTTT. It codes for CASSLDGGQNTEAFF. The rearrangement uses TRBV7-2 and TRBJ1-1; a possible D gene is TRBD1 (5 bases). V was cut by 1 base and J by 1 base, with 10 bases left in between. The CDR3 spans 15 residues. Germline CDR1 and CDR2: SGHTA and FQGNSA. The full variable domain, completed using reference TRBV7-2 and TRBJ1-1, is GAGVSQSPSNKVTEKGKDVELRCDPISGHTALYWYRQSLGQGLEFLIYFQGNSAPDKSGLPSDRFSAERTGGSVSTLTIQRTQQEDSAVYLCASSLDGGQNTEAFFGQGTRLTVV.

This clone showed up just once. The chain employs TRBV28 and TRBJ1-4; TRBD1 is a possible D gene (5 bases). Looked up from germline, CDR1 is MDHEN and CDR2 is SYDVKM. Trimming took 9 bases from V and 4 from J, leaving 12 bases between them. The CDR3 has 13 residues. The CDR3 region is CARGTGFNEKLFF. In DNA, the CDR3 is TGTGCCAGAGGGACGGGTTTTAATGAAAAACTGTTTTTT.

The chain employs TRBV7-9 and TRBJ2-2, with 8 bases matching TRBD1. After removal of 6 bases from V and 0 bases from J, the junction contained 9 bases not matched to a gene. Germline CDR1 and CDR2: SEHNR and FQNEAQ (reference sequence). This CDR3 is built from 17 residues. For the CDR3, the DNA is TGTGCCAGCAGTCGAGGATACAGGGGGACGAACACCGGGGAGCTGTTTTTT. Its protein is CASSRGYRGTNTGELFF. Supplemented by reference TRBV7-9 and TRBJ2-2, the full variable domain reads DTGVSQNPRHKITKRGQNVTFRCDPISEHNRLYWYRQTLGQGPEFLTYFQNEAQLEKSRLLSDRFSAERPKGSFSTLEIQRTEQGDSAMYLCASSRGYRGTNTGELFFGEGSRLTVL.

The V gene is TRBV28, the J gene TRBJ2-1; D might be TRBD2 (5 bases). V lost 3 bases to trimming and J lost 4 bases, with 13 bases between them. CDR1 and CDR2 (germline): MDHEN, SYDVKM. The CDR3 is 15 amino acids. The CDR3 reads CASSFSDEGYNEQFF. The CDR3 DNA follows: TGTGCCAGCAGTTTCTCCGACGAGGGATACAATGAGCAGTTCTTC.